This TCR beta chain appears in the sequencing data of a study of cytomegalovirus exposure and HLA in healthy donors. Germline CDR1 and CDR2: MNHNS and SASEGT. This CDR3 is 14 amino acids long. Trimming took 1 base from V and 4 from J, leaving 11 bases between them. PCR was performed using 60 Vbeta and 13 Jbeta primers. Assay: immunoSEQ multiplex PCR; the TCRdb copy retains only in-frame clones and omits some. The repertoire includes 85,000 to 110,000 clones, 76% of them detected once, and 10% sits in the top ten. The chain recombines TRBV6-1 with TRBJ2-7; D is unresolved. Input material: PBMCs. The receptor's source is a woman aged 18 to 35 in good health and CMV-seropositive. The CDR3 here is CASSEVWAYYEQYF. As DNA, the CDR3 is TGTGCCAGCAGTGAAGTATGGGCTTATTACGAGCAGTACTTC.